The rows below give T cell receptor beta chains drawn from one sample of a study of cytomegalovirus exposure and HLA in healthy donors. The data were produced by immunoSEQ multiplex PCR, yet TCRdb's version contains in-frame clones alone and is incomplete. The sample holds about 110,000 clones, roughly 74% seen once. Sequencing was carried out using PBMCs. The receptors were gathered from a man aged 40-50 years in good health and CMV-seronegative. CDR3s include the opening cysteine and the closing phenylalanine or tryptophan. The D gene is left open where the match is weak. Not all rows give a size; the values are once, few, many and, for expanded clones, a class.

CDR3	DNA	V	J	D	size
CASSHTGEETQYF	TGTGCCAGCAGCCACACAGGGGAAGAGACCCAGTACTTC	TRBV7-9	TRBJ2-5	TRBD1	few
CASSKTDSLNTEAFF	TGTGCCAGCAGTAAAACCGACAGCCTGAACACTGAAGCTTTCTTT	TRBV2	TRBJ1-1	-	-
CASSLETGGTSPLHF	TGTGCCAGCAGCCTAGAGACAGGGGGGACTTCACCCCTCCACTTT	TRBV5-8	TRBJ1-6	TRBD1	few
CASSQGGTGGTETQYF	TGTGCCAGCAGCCAAGGGGGGACAGGGGGGACCGAGACCCAGTACTTC	TRBV4-2	TRBJ2-5	TRBD1	-
CASSQDWDSFYGYTF	TGTGCCAGCAGCCAAGATTGGGACAGCTTCTATGGCTACACCTTC	TRBV4-2	TRBJ1-2	TRBD1	-
CASSLWTGNYGYTF	TGTGCCAGCAGCTTGTGGACAGGAAACTATGGCTACACCTTC	TRBV5-4	TRBJ1-2	TRBD1	-
CASSLGTGISGNTIYF	TGTGCCAGCAGCTTGGGGACAGGGATCTCTGGAAACACCATATATTTT	TRBV5-4	TRBJ1-3	TRBD1	-
CASSSLGGEQFF	TGTGCCAGCAGCTCGTTAGGAGGTGAGCAGTTCTTC	TRBV5-4	TRBJ2-1	-	-
CAIKDRSSYEQYF	TGTGCCATCAAGGACAGGAGCTCCTACGAGCAGTACTTC	TRBV10-3	TRBJ2-7	TRBD1	few
CASSIDSYEQYF	TGTGCCAGTAGTATAGACTCCTACGAGCAGTACTTC	TRBV19	TRBJ2-7	-	-
CASSNPGVNTEAFF	TGTGCCAGTAGTAATCCGGGGGTGAACACTGAAGCTTTCTTT	TRBV19	TRBJ1-1	-	-
CSADRSTQYF	TGCAGTGCCGACAGATCTACGCAGTATTTT	TRBV20-1	TRBJ2-3	-	few
CASSANGQSEAFF	TGTGCCAGCAGTGCTAATGGACAAAGTGAAGCTTTCTTT	TRBV2	TRBJ1-1	-	few
CASSEPGTYGYTF	TGTGCCAGCAGTGAACCAGGAACCTATGGCTACACCTTC	TRBV2	TRBJ1-2	-	-
CASKRDSSNQPQHF	TGTGCCAGCAAACGGGACAGTAGCAATCAGCCCCAGCATTTT	TRBV6-5	TRBJ1-5	TRBD1	-
CASSESDQETQYF	TGTGCCAGCAGTGAGTCGGACCAAGAGACCCAGTACTTC	TRBV6-4	TRBJ2-5	-	-
CASSYGSGGHTGELFF	TGTGCCAGCAGTTACGGGAGCGGGGGGCACACCGGGGAGCTGTTTTTT	TRBV6-6	TRBJ2-2	TRBD2	-
CARQGPRSTDTQYF	TGTGCCAGACAGGGACCACGGAGTACAGATACGCAGTATTTT	TRBV21-1	TRBJ2-3	-	once
CASSGGGGEAFF	TGTGCCAGCAGTGGAGGGGGGGGTGAAGCTTTCTTT	TRBV6-5	TRBJ1-1	-	-
CASSLGGSFYGYTF	TGTGCCAGCAGCTTGGGGGGATCCTTCTATGGCTACACCTTC	TRBV7-8	TRBJ1-2	-	-
CASSLERGGRDTQYF	TGTGCCAGCAGCTTAGAGCGGGGGGGCCGAGATACGCAGTATTTT	TRBV11-2	TRBJ2-3	TRBD2	-
CASSLGQGGRSYNEQFF	TGCGCCAGCAGCTTGGGACAGGGGGGCCGCTCCTACAATGAGCAGTTCTTC	TRBV5-1	TRBJ2-1	TRBD1	once
CATWAPDGGLQETQYF	TGTGCCACCTGGGCTCCGGATGGAGGGTTGCAAGAGACCCAGTACTTC	TRBV15	TRBJ2-5	-	once
CASNLMRVSNEQFF	TGTGCCAGCAACCTGATGCGGGTGTCCAATGAGCAGTTCTTC	TRBV7-9	TRBJ2-1	-	-
CAISVSSGPTDTQYF	TGTGCCATCAGTGTCTCTAGCGGGCCAACAGATACGCAGTATTTT	TRBV10-3	TRBJ2-3	TRBD2	once
CASSLTRDEQYF	TGTGCCAGCAGCTTGACTAGAGACGAGCAGTACTTC	TRBV7-2	TRBJ2-7	-	-
CASSFGGESGNTIYF	TGTGCCAGCAGCTTTGGGGGGGAGTCTGGAAACACCATATATTTT	TRBV5-4	TRBJ1-3	-	few
CASSQDPQGRIETQYF	TGTGCCAGCAGCCAAGATCCCCAGGGTAGGATCGAGACCCAGTACTTC	TRBV4-2	TRBJ2-5	-	few
CATSREAGANTGELFF	TGTGCCACCAGCAGAGAGGCAGGGGCGAACACCGGGGAGCTGTTTTTT	TRBV15	TRBJ2-2	-	-
CASSPPGLAGITGELFF	TGTGCCAGCAGCCCCCCGGGACTAGCGGGCATCACCGGGGAGCTGTTTTTT	TRBV13	TRBJ2-2	TRBD2	once
CASSPRSRGNQETQYF	TGTGCCAGCAGCCCAAGATCTAGGGGGAATCAAGAGACCCAGTACTTC	TRBV7-3	TRBJ2-5	-	-
CASSTTGDGTQPQHF	TGTGCCAGTAGTACGACAGGGGATGGAACTCAGCCCCAGCATTTT	TRBV19	TRBJ1-5	TRBD1	-